This T cell receptor beta chain comes out of a study of T cell clonotyping in hematopoietic cell transplantation. Repertoires were generated with immunoSEQ multiplex PCR, while TCRdb's copy carries only in-frame clones and drops some. The sample lists around 15,000 clones, more than 60% occurring once. Regarding this clone: The antigen remains undetermined.

General study findings and limits: Graft donor and pretransplant recipient Inverse Simpson Index values predicted broader posttransplant TCR diversity.

CDR3 length: 14 residues. CDR1 is GTSNPN, CDR2 SVGIG, per germline (reference sequence). The V segment lost 3 bases and the J segment 5 bases; nucleotides outside the gene matches: 3. The sequences come from PBMCs, collected 30 days after allogeneic stem cell transplant. The sequence derives from a male patient between 50 and 60 years old who had an allogeneic stem cell transplant from an unrelated donor, so T cells may come from the graft donor. Some clones in this sample may be carry-over from other donors' samples. The chain has TRBV30 and TRBJ1-6; 8 bases align to TRBD1. In nucleotides, the CDR3 is TGTGCCTGGAGCTCGGGACAGGATAATTCACCCCTCCACTTT. Translation: CAWSSGQDNSPLHF.